This T cell receptor beta chain was obtained from a study of shared clonotypes between healthy human individuals (dated by TCRdb to the early 2020s). Turning to the overall study: Two women and a few men aged 18 to 49 years were included in the cohort. For each donor, CD4 naive and CD4 memory were each given three plates, CD8 naive was given two plates, and CD8 memory was given one plate. Blood TCR repertoires of about five healthy adults were deeply sequenced to estimate repertoire size and the extent of clonotype sharing between individuals. To increase sequencing depth and limit assay-specific biases, TCR repertoire library preparation and sequencing were carried out by different laboratories using diverse techniques. Between about 0.9 and 9 billion PBMCs per donor were obtained by leukapheresis. The paper as a whole reports these results and caveats: Pairwise subsampling led to the expectation that sequencing depth would affect the degree of clonotype sharing among donors. Across a few donors, about 4.5% of naive CD4, 3% to 3.5% of naive CD8, about 2.3% of memory CD4, and under 0.45% of memory CD8 clonotypes were shared. Because the study included only a small number of donors, the genetic and exposure-history diversity represented was limited. Rarefaction of sorted-subset datasets indicated incomplete sequencing despite the large sequencing depth. Compared with non-shared clonotypes, clonotypes shared by all four sorted-subset donors had higher generation probabilities. Sampling was limited to blood, and TCR repertoires in tissue likely differ from TCR repertoires in blood. Naive subsets generally had larger estimated clonotype richness than memory subsets did.

Per the germline V gene, SQVTM is the CDR1 and ANQGSEA is the CDR2. Unmatched junction bases come to 5, with V trimmed by 1 base and J by 0 bases. The cysteine opens and the phenylalanine closes a CDR3 of 15 amino acids. Of all the DNA, just the CDR3 is kept, 45 bases in frame from base 1. Healthy HIV-negative adults with no recently reported acute infections or vaccinations were included as donors. All donors were Caucasian adults living in Nashville, Tennessee, USA. CD4+ T cells were enriched by magnetic negative selection; naive cells were then positively selected on CD45RA, and the negative fraction formed the memory subset. Blood was obtained by leukapheresis, after which PBMCs were separated by Ficoll-Histopaque density gradient centrifugation and cryopreserved in liquid nitrogen vapor phase. Analytical flow cytometry was used to check the purity and quantity of each magnetically sorted T cell population. From each sorted fraction, genomic DNA was isolated and quantified by UV absorbance on a Nanodrop 2000c.

Regarding this clone: Its recognized antigen is unknown. Base qualities were left out, and no much larger clone turns up one base away.

Using the deep immunoSEQ assay, TCR CDR3 regions were amplified from genomic DNA by multiplex PCR. Genomic DNA extracted from each cell subset was distributed evenly over all wells of several immunoSEQ 96-well plates, and each plate served as one replicate. Each replicate PCR for sorted subsets received approximately 200 ng genomic DNA, equal to tens of thousands of T cell genomes. Purified libraries were quantified with a Qubit 3.0 fluorometer, sized on a Bioanalyzer 2100, and re-quantified with the KAPA Library Quantification kit. Every immunoSEQ 96-well plate was sequenced on a dedicated single-read 150-cycle Illumina NextSeq 550 flow cell. As for the authors' bioinformatics: The immunoSEQ output contained only junctional sequences without quality scores, so filtering could not match that applied to full-length reads. Sequences were annotated with PyIR, a Python wrapper for IgBLAST v1.9, using IMGT germline references to assign V/J genes and CDR3. Reads were filtered out if the reads had weak V/J assignments (E-value above 1e-6), no CDR3, stop codons, out-of-frame junctions, or ambiguous translated residues. V3J clonotypes were defined by identical inferred V gene, J gene, and CDR3 amino acid sequence. The percentage overlap between two repertoires was calculated by dividing the number of shared unique clonotypes by the size of the smaller repertoire. Richness of each repertoire was evaluated using RTK rarefaction, the Chao1 estimator, and Recon v2.1 estimates of unobserved clonotypes. OLGA was used to compute generation probabilities for all TCRbeta clonotypes that the gDNA method yielded from a few donors. The clones in this table, taken by TCRdb from immuneACCESS, are in-frame only. Not every clone is retained; where verified, under half of the shortfall comes from an unresolved V gene, and the cause of the rest is unknown. The V and J calls and clone size come from that table; D and trimming were worked out from the DNA. The sample yields 600,000 to 750,000 clones; approximately 72% were counted once. The top ten clones comprise less than 2% of the sample.

The TCR comes from a woman aged 25 to 39 in good health. Sequencing input: memory CD4+ T cells sorted from blood. This sample's cell subset or site label indicates: CD45RA-negative fraction. The V and J genes are TRBV29-1 and TRBJ2-5, with TRBD2 matching 7 junction bases. The CDR3 protein sequence reads: CSVEVLGGYQETQYF. The sequenced DNA: TGCAGCGTTGAAGTTCTCGGGGGGTACCAAGAGACCCAGTACTTC.